This entry features one TCR beta chain sequence. This sample stems from a study of blood T cell repertoires in COVID-19. TCRdb's table, derived via immunoSEQ multiplex PCR, lists solely in-frame clones and lacks some. The sample has 180,000 or so clones, roughly four fifths seen once. There are 15 residues in the CDR3. Losses at the gene ends were 4 bases for V and 0 bases for J; bases not matched to a gene: 4. CDR1 and CDR2 from the germline V gene are MNHEY and SMNVEV (reference sequence). Source material: peripheral blood. The V call is TRBV27, the J call TRBJ2-7, with TRBD1 matching 9 bases. The source of this sequence is a human donor with acute or convalescent COVID-19. The donor label of this sample is uncertain. CDR3 sequence: CASSSRTGVSYEQYF. CDR3 DNA: TGTGCCAGCAGTTCTCGGACAGGGGTCTCCTACGAGCAGTACTTC.